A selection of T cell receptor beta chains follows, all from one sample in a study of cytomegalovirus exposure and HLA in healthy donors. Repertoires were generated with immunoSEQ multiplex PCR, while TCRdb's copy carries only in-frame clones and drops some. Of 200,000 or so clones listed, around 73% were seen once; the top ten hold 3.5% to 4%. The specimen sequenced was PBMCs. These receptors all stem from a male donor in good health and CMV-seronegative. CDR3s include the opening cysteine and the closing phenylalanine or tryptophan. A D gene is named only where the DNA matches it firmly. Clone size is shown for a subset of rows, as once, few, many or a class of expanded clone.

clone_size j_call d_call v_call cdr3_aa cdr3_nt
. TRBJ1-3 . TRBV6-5 CASSYSSTTSGNTIYF TGTGCCAGCAGTTACTCCTCCACAACCTCTGGAAACACCATATATTTT
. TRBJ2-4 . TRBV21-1 CASSKAGGRAKNIQYF TGTGCCAGCAGCAAAGCAGGAGGGAGGGCCAAAAACATTCAGTACTTC
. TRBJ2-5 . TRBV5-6 CASSFEGPRRSTQYF TGTGCCAGCAGCTTTGAAGGTCCTCGCCGGAGCACCCAGTACTTC
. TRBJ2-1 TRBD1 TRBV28 CASRGGTGFSEQFF TGTGCCAGCAGGGGCGGGACAGGGTTTTCTGAGCAGTTCTTC
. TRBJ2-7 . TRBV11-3 CASSLGGSSYEQYF TGTGCCAGCAGCTTAGGAGGTAGCTCCTACGAGCAGTACTTC
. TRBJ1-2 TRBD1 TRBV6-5 CASSPDRGSDGYTF TGTGCCAGCAGCCCGGACAGGGGTTCGGATGGCTACACCTTC
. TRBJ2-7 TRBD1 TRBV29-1 CSVGQLSSYEQYF TGCAGCGTGGGACAGTTAAGCTCCTACGAGCAGTACTTC
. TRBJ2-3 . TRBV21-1 CASSPRDRGTDTQYF TGTGCCAGCAGCCCCCGGGACAGAGGCACAGATACGCAGTATTTT
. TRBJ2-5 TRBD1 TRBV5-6 CASSLGQGTQETQYF TGTGCCAGCAGCCTGGGACAGGGAACACAAGAGACCCAGTACTTC
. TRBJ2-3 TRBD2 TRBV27 CASSNRGGTPDTQYF TGTGCCAGCAGCAACCGCGGGGGGACGCCAGATACGCAGTATTTT
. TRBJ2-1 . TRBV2 CASSVSSYEQFF TGTGCCAGCAGTGTAAGCTCATATGAGCAGTTCTTC
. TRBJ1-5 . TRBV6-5 CASSYSNRHQPQHF TGTGCCAGCAGCTACTCGAACAGGCATCAGCCCCAGCATTTT
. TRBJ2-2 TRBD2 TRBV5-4 CASSLTSGNTGELFF TGTGCCAGCAGCCTAACTAGCGGGAACACCGGGGAGCTGTTTTTT
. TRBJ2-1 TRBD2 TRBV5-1 CASRGVQSSYNEQFF TGCGCCAGCCGGGGGGTCCAGAGCTCCTACAATGAGCAGTTCTTC
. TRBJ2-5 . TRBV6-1 CASSEFQFIGETQYF TGTGCCAGCAGTGAATTTCAGTTTATTGGAGAGACCCAGTACTTC
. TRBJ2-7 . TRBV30 CAWALSGGSREQYF TGTGCCTGGGCACTATCGGGGGGCAGTCGGGAGCAGTACTTC
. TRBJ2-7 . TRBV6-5 CASRRGTINYEQYF TGTGCCAGCAGGCGCGGGACCATCAACTACGAGCAGTACTTC
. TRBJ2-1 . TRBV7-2 CATTSYNEQFF TGTGCCACCACTTCCTACAATGAGCAGTTCTTC
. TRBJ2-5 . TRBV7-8 CASSSSLDEATQYF TGTGCCAGCAGCTCATCCCTCGACGAGGCGACCCAGTACTTC
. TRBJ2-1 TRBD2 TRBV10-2 CASSMGGPPYNEQFF TGCGCCAGCAGCATGGGAGGGCCGCCCTACAATGAGCAGTTCTTC
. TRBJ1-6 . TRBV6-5 CASGRRGSLSPLHF TGTGCCAGCGGCAGGCGGGGTTCGCTTTCACCCCTCCACTTT
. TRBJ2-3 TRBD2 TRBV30 CAWLASGLRDTQYF TGTGCCTGGCTTGCTAGCGGGCTGAGGGATACGCAGTATTTT
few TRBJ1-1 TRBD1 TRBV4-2 CASSQDGGTGNTEAFF TGTGCCAGCAGCCAAGATGGGGGGACAGGGAACACTGAAGCTTTCTTT
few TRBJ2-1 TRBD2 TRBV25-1 CASSVGGRADNEQFF TGTGCCAGCAGTGTGGGGGGGAGGGCTGACAATGAGCAGTTCTTC
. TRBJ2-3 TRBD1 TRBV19 CASSKQGATDTQYF TGTGCCAGTAGTAAACAGGGGGCGACCGATACGCAGTATTTT
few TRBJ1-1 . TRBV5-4 CASSLGQENTEAFF TGTGCCAGCAGCTTGGGCCAGGAGAACACTGAAGCTTTCTTT
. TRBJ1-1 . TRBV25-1 CASSDQGVAEAFF TGTGCCAGCAGTGATCAGGGCGTCGCTGAAGCTTTCTTT
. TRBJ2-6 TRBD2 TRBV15 CATSGTTDSGANVLTF TGTGCCACCAGCGGGACTACGGATTCTGGGGCCAACGTCCTGACTTTC
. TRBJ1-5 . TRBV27 CASSYAGYQPQHF TGTGCCAGCAGCTACGCGGGGTATCAGCCCCAGCATTTT
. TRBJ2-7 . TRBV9 CASSLTSGNEQYF TGTGCCAGCAGCCTAACATCAGGGAACGAGCAGTACTTC
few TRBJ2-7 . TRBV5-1 CASSFRGLTSEQYF TGCGCCAGCAGCTTCAGAGGACTGACGTCGGAGCAGTACTTC
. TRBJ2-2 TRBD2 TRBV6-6 CASRRTSRNTGELFF TGTGCCAGCAGAAGGACTAGCAGGAACACCGGGGAGCTGTTTTTT
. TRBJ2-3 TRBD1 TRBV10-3 CAIGQGAASTDTQYF TGTGCCATCGGACAGGGGGCTGCTAGCACAGATACGCAGTATTTT
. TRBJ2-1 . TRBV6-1 CASSEVGGDEQFF TGTGCCAGCAGTGAAGTCGGCGGGGATGAGCAGTTCTTC
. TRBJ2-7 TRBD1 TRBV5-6 CASSPRDRSYEQYF TGTGCCAGCAGCCCCCGGGACAGGTCCTACGAGCAGTACTTC
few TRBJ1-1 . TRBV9 CASSVEGLGTEAFF TGTGCCAGCAGCGTAGAGGGACTTGGCACTGAAGCTTTCTTT
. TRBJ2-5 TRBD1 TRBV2 CASSFGQGGQETQYF TGTGCCAGCAGTTTCGGACAGGGTGGCCAAGAGACCCAGTACTTC
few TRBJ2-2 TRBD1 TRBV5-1 CASSGDRGRMFF TGCGCCAGCAGCGGTGACAGGGGTAGGATGTTTTTT
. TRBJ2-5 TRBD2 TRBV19 CASSMRLAGNQETQYF TGTGCCAGTAGTATGAGGCTAGCGGGGAACCAAGAGACCCAGTACTTC
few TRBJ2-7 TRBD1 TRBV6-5 CASSYMRGQYEQYF TGTGCCAGCAGTTACATGAGGGGGCAGTACGAGCAGTACTTC
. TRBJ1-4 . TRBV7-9 CASSYRGGGEKLFF TGTGCCAGCAGCTACCGTGGGGGGGGAGAAAAACTGTTTTTT
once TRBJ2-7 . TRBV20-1 CSGQYYEQYF TGCAGTGGACAGTACTACGAGCAGTACTTC
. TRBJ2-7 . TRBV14 CASSQGWSEQYF TGTGCCAGCAGCCAAGGTTGGAGCGAGCAGTACTTC
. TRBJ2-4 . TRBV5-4 CASRVNAGEHIQYF TGTGCCAGCAGGGTAAATGCAGGGGAGCACATTCAGTACTTC
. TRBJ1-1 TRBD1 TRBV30 CASSTQGVNTEAFF TGTGCCAGCAGTACACAGGGGGTGAACACTGAAGCTTTCTTT
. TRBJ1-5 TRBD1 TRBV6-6 CASRGGTGERGQPQHF TGTGCCAGCAGGGGTGGGACAGGGGAAAGGGGCCAGCCCCAGCATTTT
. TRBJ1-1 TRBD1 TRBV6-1 CASGQGGMNTEAFF TGTGCCAGTGGACAGGGAGGAATGAACACTGAAGCTTTCTTT
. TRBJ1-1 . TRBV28 CASTPPGAKNTEAFF TGTGCCAGCACCCCTCCAGGGGCGAAGAACACTGAAGCTTTCTTT
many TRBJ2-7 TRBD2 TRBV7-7 CASSEGTSAAYEQYF TGTGCTAGCAGCGAGGGGACTAGCGCCGCCTACGAGCAGTACTTC
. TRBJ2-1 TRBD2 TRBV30 CAWRRPRLAEYNEQFF TGTGCCTGGAGGAGACCCCGACTAGCGGAGTACAATGAGCAGTTCTTC
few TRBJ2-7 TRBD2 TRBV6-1 CASSGPSGRSYEQYF TGTGCCAGCAGTGGGCCAAGCGGGAGGTCCTACGAGCAGTACTTC
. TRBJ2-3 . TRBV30 CAWSVGGSTDTQYF TGTGCCTGGAGTGTTGGCGGATCCACAGATACGCAGTATTTT
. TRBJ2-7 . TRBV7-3 CASSLMAGSTYEQYF TGTGCCAGCAGCTTAATGGCAGGTTCTACCTACGAGCAGTACTTC
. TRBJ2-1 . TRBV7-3 CASSVGGHNEQFF TGTGCCAGCAGCGTAGGAGGGCACAATGAGCAGTTCTTC
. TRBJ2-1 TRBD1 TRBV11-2 CASSFETGSTNEQFF TGTGCCAGCAGCTTCGAGACAGGGAGTACGAATGAGCAGTTCTTC
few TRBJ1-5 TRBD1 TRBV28 CASRGQVNQPQHF TGTGCCAGCAGGGGACAGGTTAATCAGCCCCAGCATTTT
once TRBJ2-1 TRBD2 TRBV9 CASSTGLAGTTEQFF TGTGCCAGCAGCACAGGACTAGCGGGGACAACTGAGCAGTTCTTC
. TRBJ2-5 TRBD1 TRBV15 CATSREGQQETQYF TGTGCCACCAGCAGAGAGGGACAGCAAGAGACCCAGTACTTC
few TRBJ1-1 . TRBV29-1 CSVRTVNTEAFF TGCAGCGTTCGGACAGTCAACACTGAAGCTTTCTTT
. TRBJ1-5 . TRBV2 CASSGQGKVNQPQHF TGTGCCAGCAGTGGTCAGGGAAAAGTGAATCAGCCCCAGCATTTT